This entry describes one T cell receptor beta chain. Followed longitudinally, the Seattle patients had been enrolled during active infection. This record belongs to a study of blood T cell repertoires in COVID-19. Study overall: COVID-19 samples, acute and convalescent, were from the United States, Italy and Spain.

V gave up 5 bases and J gave up 6 bases; unmatched junction bases: 6. The CDR3 is made up of 13 amino acids. CDR1 is MDHEN and CDR2 is SYDVKM in the germline V gene. Under the authors' procedure: The authors estimated nucleated cell counts from reference gene primer amplification. The method was immunoSEQ multiplex PCR; TCRdb's version includes in-frame clones alone and lacks a portion of them. That table furnishes V, J and clone size, whereas the DNA furnished D and trimming. The profile covers about 230,000 clones, with more than 80% appearing a single time and 7.5% taken by the ten largest. The sequence was obtained from an elderly woman with COVID-19, enrolled during active disease. The V gene is TRBV28, the J gene TRBJ1-1; 7 nucleotides align to TRBD1. Specimen: peripheral blood. DNA for the CDR3: TGTGCCAGCAGTCGACAGGGTAGAGCTGAAGCTTTCTTT. Residues: CASSRQGRAEAFF. Looking up the rest from reference TRBV28 and TRBJ1-1 gives the full variable domain: DVKVTQSSRYLVKRTGEKVFLECVQDMDHENMFWYRQDPGLGLRLIYFSYDVKMKEKGDIPEGYSVSREKKERFSLILESASTNQTSMYLCASSRQGRAEAFFGQGTRLTVV.